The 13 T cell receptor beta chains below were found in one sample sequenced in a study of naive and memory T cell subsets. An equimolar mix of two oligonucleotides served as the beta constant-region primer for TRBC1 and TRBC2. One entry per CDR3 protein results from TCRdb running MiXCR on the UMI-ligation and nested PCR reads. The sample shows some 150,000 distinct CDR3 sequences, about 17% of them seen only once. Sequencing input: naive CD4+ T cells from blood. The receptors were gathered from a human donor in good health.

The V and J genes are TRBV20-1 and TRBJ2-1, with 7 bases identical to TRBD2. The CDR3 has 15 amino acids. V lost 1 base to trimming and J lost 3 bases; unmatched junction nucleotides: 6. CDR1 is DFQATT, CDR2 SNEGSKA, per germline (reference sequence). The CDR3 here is CSARGLGGNYNEQFF. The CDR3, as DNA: TGCAGTGCTAGAGGATTGGGGGGGAACTACAATGAGCAGTTCTTC.

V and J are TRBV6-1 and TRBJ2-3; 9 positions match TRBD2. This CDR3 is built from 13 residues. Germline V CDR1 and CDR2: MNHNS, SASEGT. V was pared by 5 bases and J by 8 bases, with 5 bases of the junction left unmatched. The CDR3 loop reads CASSQSGRITQYF. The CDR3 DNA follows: TGTGCCAGCAGTCAAAGCGGGAGGATTACGCAGTATTTT.

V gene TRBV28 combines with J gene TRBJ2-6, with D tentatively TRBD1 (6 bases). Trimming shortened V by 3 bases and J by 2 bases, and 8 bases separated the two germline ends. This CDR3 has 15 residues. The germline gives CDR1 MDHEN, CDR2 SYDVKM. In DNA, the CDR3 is TGTGCCAGCAGTTTGGGGGCGCCTGGGGCCAACGTCCTGACTTTC. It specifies CASSLGAPGANVLTF.

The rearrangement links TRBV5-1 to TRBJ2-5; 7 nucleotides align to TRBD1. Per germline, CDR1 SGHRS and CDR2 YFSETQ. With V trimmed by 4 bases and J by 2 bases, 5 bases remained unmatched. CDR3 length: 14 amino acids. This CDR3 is CASSTGQVQETQYF. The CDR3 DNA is TGCGCCAGCAGCACCGGACAGGTACAAGAGACCCAGTACTTC.

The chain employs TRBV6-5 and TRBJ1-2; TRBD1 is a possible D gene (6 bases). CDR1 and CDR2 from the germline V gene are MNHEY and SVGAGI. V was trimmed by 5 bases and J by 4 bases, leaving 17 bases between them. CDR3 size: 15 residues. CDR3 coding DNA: TGTGCCAGCAGTGCCCGAGATGGGGGCGGCTATGGCTACACCTTC. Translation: CASSARDGGGYGYTF.

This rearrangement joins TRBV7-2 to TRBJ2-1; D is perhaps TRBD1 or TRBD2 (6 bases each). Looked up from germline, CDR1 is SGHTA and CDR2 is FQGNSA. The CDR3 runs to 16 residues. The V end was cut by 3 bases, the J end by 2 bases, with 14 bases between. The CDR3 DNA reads TGTGCCAGCAGCTTCCGGAAGGGGGGAGCCTACAATGAGCAGTTCTTC. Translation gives CASSFRKGGAYNEQFF. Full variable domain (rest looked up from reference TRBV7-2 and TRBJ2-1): GAGVSQSPSNKVTEKGKDVELRCDPISGHTALYWYRQSLGQGLEFLIYFQGNSAPDKSGLPSDRFSAERTGGSVSTLTIQRTQQEDSAVYLCASSFRKGGAYNEQFFGPGTRLTVL.

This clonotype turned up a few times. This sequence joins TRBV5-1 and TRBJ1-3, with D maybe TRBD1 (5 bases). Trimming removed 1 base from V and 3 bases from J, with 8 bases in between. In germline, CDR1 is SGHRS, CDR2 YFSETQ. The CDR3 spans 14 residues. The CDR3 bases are TGCGCCAGCAGCTTGCGGGACGGTGGAAACACCATATATTTT. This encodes CASSLRDGGNTIYF.

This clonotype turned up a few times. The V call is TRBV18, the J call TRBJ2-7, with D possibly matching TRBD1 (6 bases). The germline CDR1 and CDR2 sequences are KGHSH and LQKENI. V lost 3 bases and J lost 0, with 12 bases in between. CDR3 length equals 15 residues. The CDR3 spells CASSPLDSYSYEQYF. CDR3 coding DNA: TGTGCCAGCTCACCCCTGGACAGCTACTCCTACGAGCAGTACTTC. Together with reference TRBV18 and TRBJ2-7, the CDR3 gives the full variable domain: NAGVMQNPRHLVRRRGQEARLRCSPMKGHSHVYWYRQLPEEGLKFMVYLQKENIIDESGMPKERFSAEFPKEGPSILRIQQVVRGDSAAYFCASSPLDSYSYEQYFGPGTRLTVT.

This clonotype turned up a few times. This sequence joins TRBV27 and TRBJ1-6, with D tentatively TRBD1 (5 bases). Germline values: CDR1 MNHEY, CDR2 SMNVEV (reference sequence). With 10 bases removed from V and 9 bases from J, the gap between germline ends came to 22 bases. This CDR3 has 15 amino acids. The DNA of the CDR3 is TGTGCCATCAGGGAGCGGGGTCAGGGAGGTTCACCCCTCCACTTT. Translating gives CAIRERGQGGSPLHF.

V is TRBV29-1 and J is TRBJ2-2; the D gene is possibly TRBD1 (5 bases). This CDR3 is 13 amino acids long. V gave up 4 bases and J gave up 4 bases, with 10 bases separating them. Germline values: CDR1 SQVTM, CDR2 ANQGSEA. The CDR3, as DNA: TGCAGCGTTGTAAGACAGTTCACCGGGGAGCTGTTTTTT. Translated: CSVVRQFTGELFF.

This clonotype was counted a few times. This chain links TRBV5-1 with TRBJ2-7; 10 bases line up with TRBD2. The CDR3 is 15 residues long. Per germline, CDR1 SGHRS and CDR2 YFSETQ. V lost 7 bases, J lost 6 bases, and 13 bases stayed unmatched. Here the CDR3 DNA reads TGCGCCAGCGCTACCGGGGCTAGCGGGAGTCGCGAGCAGTACTTC. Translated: CASATGASGSREQYF. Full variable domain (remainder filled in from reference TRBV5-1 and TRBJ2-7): KAGVTQTPRYLIKTRGQQVTLSCSPISGHRSVSWYQQTPGQGLQFLFEYFSETQRNKGNFPGRFSGRQFSNSRSEMNVSTLELGDSALYLCASATGASGSREQYFGPGTRLTVT.

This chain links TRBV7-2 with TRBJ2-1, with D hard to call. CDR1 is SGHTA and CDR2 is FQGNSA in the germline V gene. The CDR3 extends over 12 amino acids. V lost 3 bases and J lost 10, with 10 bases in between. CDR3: CASSLTRREQFF. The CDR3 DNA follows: TGTGCCAGCAGCTTGACTCGGCGCGAGCAGTTCTTC.

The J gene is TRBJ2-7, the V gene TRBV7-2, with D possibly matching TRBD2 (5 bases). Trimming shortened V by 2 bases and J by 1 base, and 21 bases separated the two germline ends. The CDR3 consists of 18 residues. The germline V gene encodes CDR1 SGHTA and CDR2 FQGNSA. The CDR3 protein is CASSLKVGRSGWSYEQYF. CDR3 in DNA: TGTGCCAGCAGCTTAAAGGTTGGAAGGAGCGGCTGGTCCTACGAGCAGTACTTC.